This T cell receptor beta chain was obtained from a study of blood T cell repertoires in COVID-19. Across the whole study: Specimens from acute and convalescent COVID-19 originated in the United States, Italy and Spain. T cells, B-cell-depleted T cells, or PBMCs provided the cDNA or gDNA that served as material.

Original data processing: For nucleated cells, counts were estimated from reference gene primer amplification. Assay: immunoSEQ multiplex PCR; the TCRdb copy retains only in-frame clones and omits some. V, J and clone size are taken as reported in that table, and D and trimming were inferred from the DNA itself. The top ten clones hold about 20% of a sample with just over 60,000 clones, around 80% of them seen once. V shed 3 bases and J shed 7 bases, with 15 bases lying between them. CDR1 LGHDT and CDR2 YNNKEL come from the germline V gene (reference sequence). The CDR3 length is 14 residues. V is TRBV3-1 (or the pseudogene TRBV3-2) and J is TRBJ1-2; possible D gene TRBD1, 6 bases. The sequence was obtained from a man aged 60 to 75 with acute or convalescent COVID-19. The sequencing sample was made of peripheral blood. DNA for the CDR3: TGTGCCAGCAGCCACCGGGGGGCTCAGGGTGGCTACACCTTC. Translation gives CASSHRGAQGGYTF.